This TCR beta chain emerged from a study of T cells in localized non-small cell lung cancer. Germline V gene lookup returns CDR1 MNHEY and CDR2 SVGAGI. This CDR3 contains 16 residues. Trimming took off 2 bases at V and 2 bases at J, with 16 bases between the two ends. As regards this clone: Its antigen is unknown.

Whole-study findings and limits: Sequencing was restricted to one tumor region; therefore, heterogeneity remains possible. In adjacent lung appeared a median around 54 of the top 100 tumor clones. Maximal T cell clonality occurred in uninvolved adjacent lung, with tumor ranking below it.

Assay used: immunoSEQ multiplex PCR; TCRdb lists only in-frame clones, some missing. The sample consists of 23,000 or so clones, approximately 91% of them appearing once. The gene calls are TRBV6-5 and TRBJ2-7; maybe TRBD2 (5 bases). The receptor comes from a man between 40 and 70 years old with stage I squamous cell lung carcinoma. The sequenced sample was peripheral blood, obtained before any cancer treatment. Here the CDR3 DNA reads TGTGCCAGCAGTTACGCCCTGACGGCGGGCGCCTACGAGCAGTACTTC. This translates into CASSYALTAGAYEQYF.